This TCR beta chain comes out of a study of blood T cell repertoires in COVID-19. Whole-study context: Acute and convalescent COVID-19 specimens originated in the United States, Italy and Spain.

The CDR3 runs to 13 residues. The trim removed 4 bases at V and 6 bases at J, leaving 5 bases unmatched. Germline V CDR1 and CDR2: SGHRS, YFSETQ. Only in-frame clones appear in the TCRdb table, and some are missing; sequencing was by immunoSEQ multiplex PCR. The sample lists just over 200,000 clones, around three quarters occurring once. Source material: peripheral blood. The J gene is TRBJ2-3, the V gene TRBV5-1, with 7 bases fitting TRBD2. This TCR derives from a woman between 65 and 79 years old with acute or convalescent COVID-19. Here the CDR3 DNA reads TGCGCCAGCAGCGGGGAACTAGCGGATACGCAGTATTTT. The encoded protein is CASSGELADTQYF.